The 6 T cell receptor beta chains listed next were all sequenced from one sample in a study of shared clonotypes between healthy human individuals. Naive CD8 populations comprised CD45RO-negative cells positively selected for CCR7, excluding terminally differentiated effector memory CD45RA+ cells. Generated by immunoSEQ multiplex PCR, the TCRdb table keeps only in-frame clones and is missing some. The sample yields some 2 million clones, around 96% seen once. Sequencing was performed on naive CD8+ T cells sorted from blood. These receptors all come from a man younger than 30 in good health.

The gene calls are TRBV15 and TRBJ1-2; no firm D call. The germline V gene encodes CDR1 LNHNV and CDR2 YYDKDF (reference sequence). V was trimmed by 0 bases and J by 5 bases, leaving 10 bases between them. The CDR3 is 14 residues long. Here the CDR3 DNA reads TGTGCCACCAGCAGAGATATGGGTCTTTATGGCTACACCTTC. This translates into CATSRDMGLYGYTF.

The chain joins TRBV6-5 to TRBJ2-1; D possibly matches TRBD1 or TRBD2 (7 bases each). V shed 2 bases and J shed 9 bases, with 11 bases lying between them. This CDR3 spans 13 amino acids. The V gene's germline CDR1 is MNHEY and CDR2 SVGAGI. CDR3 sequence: CASSYQGGGEQFF. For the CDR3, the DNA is TGTGCCAGCAGTTACCAGGGGGGGGGTGAGCAGTTCTTC.

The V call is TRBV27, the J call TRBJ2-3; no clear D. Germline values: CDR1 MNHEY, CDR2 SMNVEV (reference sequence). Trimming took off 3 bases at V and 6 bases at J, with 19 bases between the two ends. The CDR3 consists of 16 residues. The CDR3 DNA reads TGTGCCAGCAGTTTGGTTCGACCTACCGCATTCGATACGCAGTATTTT. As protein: CASSLVRPTAFDTQYF.

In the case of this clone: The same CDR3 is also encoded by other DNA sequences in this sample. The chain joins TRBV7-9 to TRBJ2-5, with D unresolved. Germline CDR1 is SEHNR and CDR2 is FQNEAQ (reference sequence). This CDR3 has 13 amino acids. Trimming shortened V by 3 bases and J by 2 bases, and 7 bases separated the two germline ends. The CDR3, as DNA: TGTGCCAGCAGCTTGGACGGTCAAGAGACCCAGTACTTC. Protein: CASSLDGQETQYF.

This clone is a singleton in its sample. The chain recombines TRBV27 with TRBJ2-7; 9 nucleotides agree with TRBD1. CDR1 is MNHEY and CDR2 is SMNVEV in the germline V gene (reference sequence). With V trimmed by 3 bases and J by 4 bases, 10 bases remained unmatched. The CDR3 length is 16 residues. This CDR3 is CASSFLFGTGQYEQYF. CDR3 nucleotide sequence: TGTGCCAGCAGTTTCCTCTTCGGGACAGGGCAGTACGAGCAGTACTTC.

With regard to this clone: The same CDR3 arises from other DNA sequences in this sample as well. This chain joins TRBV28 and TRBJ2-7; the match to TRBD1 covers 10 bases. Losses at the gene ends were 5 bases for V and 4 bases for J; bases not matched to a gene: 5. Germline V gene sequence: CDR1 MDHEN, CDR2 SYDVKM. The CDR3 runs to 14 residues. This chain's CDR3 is CASSPDRGTYEQYF. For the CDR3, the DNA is TGTGCCAGCAGTCCGGACAGGGGGACATACGAGCAGTACTTC.